This TCR beta chain emerged from a study of T cell responses to AZD1222 COVID-19 vaccine (dated by TCRdb to the early 2020s). With respect to the entire study: TCR sequencing was performed for about 250 trial participants, of whom 200 to 220 were given two doses of AZD1222 and approximately 25 were given two doses of MenACWY control vaccine. Enrollment into the trials was organized by age into subgroups of 18-55, 56-69 and 70-plus years, and those subgroups contained roughly 150, 30 and 60 TCR-sequenced participants, respectively. Broader findings and caveats from the paper: The 56-69-year group was small, and its depth increase did not reach significance, likely because of low power. Conclusions about previously exposed vaccinees were limited because only six AZD1222 recipients were SARS-CoV-2 seropositive at baseline. Because no day 14 peak-response samples were available, repertoires were characterized only after the peak T cell response. Reportedly, almost half of the unique spike-specific TCRs recognized epitopes lying outside the regions that are mutated in the B.1.351 and B.1.1.7 variants. Participants were mostly white British and included more females than males, and it was suggested by the authors that clonal diversity may have been underestimated. The vaccine-associated CD4 TCRs covered the entire spike protein, and the dominant responses fell in regions 160-218 and 743-854. After two AZD1222 doses, spike-specific TCR breadth and depth were significantly higher than at day 0 and than in MenACWY recipients.

The germline V gene (reference sequence) gives CDR1 as SGHKS and CDR2 as YYEKEE. Counted from cysteine to phenylalanine, this CDR3 has 14 amino acids. Just the 42-base CDR3 DNA is kept, in frame starting at base 1. The germline ends are 12 bases apart after V is trimmed by 4 bases and J by 2 bases. Reading the label with the study, this specimen's time point is: about 28 days (+/-7) after the second vaccine dose. AZD1222 recipients with second doses at about 4 weeks or about 12 weeks were pooled, because spike-specific TCR depth and breadth did not differ between schedules. Samples from vaccinated people were obtained from the UK trials COV001 and COV002, which included a single-blind randomized controlled phase 2/3 trial of AZD1222 (ChAdOx1 nCoV-19) in healthy adults. For TCRbeta chain sequencing, PBMC samples were collected from trial participants at day 0 and at day 28 after the second dose. The CDR3 regions of human TCRbeta chains were analyzed by immunosequencing. The source study handled its data this way. Repertoire TCRs were checked for matches against a reference library of SARS-CoV-2-specific TCRs that had been generated using the MIRA antigen-specificity platform. Breadth was defined as the fraction of unique TCRs that were SARS-CoV-2-associated. Depth was defined as the fraction of total T cells that were SARS-CoV-2-associated. Using the MIRA data, every spike-specific TCR was mapped to the spike region that the TCR reacted to and assigned to either a CD4 or a CD8 class. Log10-transformed breadth and depth values were compared by one-way ANOVA with Sidak's multiple comparisons tests. TCRdb retrieved this table from immuneACCESS and kept in-frame rearrangements only. Not all clones are present; in checked studies, unresolved V genes account for under half, and no reason is known for the remainder. V and J calls plus clone size are reproduced from that table; the DNA served to infer D and trimming. This sample holds about 270,000 clones; almost 95% were observed only once. Roughly 0.6% of the sample lies in the top ten.

The sample holds one count of this clone. This clone's antigen is unknown. Per-base qualities were not stored, and no clone one base away is much larger. This TCR was sampled from an adult who received the AZD1222 COVID-19 vaccine. This receptor chain uses TRBV5-5 and TRBJ2-5, with no confident D gene call. This material consisted of peripheral blood, taken 28 days after the second AZD1222 dose. The DNA is as follows: TGTGCCAGCAGCCTTGTCGGCGGACAAGAGACCCAGTACTTC. This encodes CASSLVGGQETQYF.